The 4 T cell receptor beta chains presented below share a single source sample, sequenced in a study of blood T cell repertoires in COVID-19. Sequencing used immunoSEQ multiplex PCR; TCRdb keeps in-frame clones, though not all of them. Of 400,000 to 500,000 clones detected, approximately 90% appear once; the ten largest clones hold approximately 1.5%. Source material: PBMCs or T cells enriched from blood (not recorded which). All receptors come from a woman in her late teens or twenties who had been exposed to COVID-19.

This chain connects TRBV14 to TRBJ2-7; D is possibly TRBD1 (5 bases). The V end lost 1 base, the J end lost 0 bases, and 10 bases lay between the germline ends. Germline values: CDR1 SGHDN, CDR2 FVKESK. CDR3 length: 15 residues. CDR3 nucleotides: TGTGCCAGCAGCCAAGCTACAGGAGTCTCCTACGAGCAGTACTTC. Amino acid sequence: CASSQATGVSYEQYF. Full variable domain (missing parts from reference TRBV14 and TRBJ2-7): EAGVTQFPSHSVIEKGQTVTLRCDPISGHDNLYWYRRVMGKEIKFLLHFVKESKQDESGMPNNRFLAERTGGTYSTLKVQPAELEDSGVYFCASSQATGVSYEQYFGPGTRLTVT.

The chain carries TRBV5-1 and TRBJ1-1; D unresolved. Trimming removed 1 base at V and 0 bases at J, with 10 bases between. CDR1 is SGHRS, CDR2 YFSETQ, per germline. There are 15 residues in the CDR3. In nucleotides, the CDR3 is TGCGCCAGCAGCTTGTCGGACTATCTGAACACTGAAGCTTTCTTT. Amino acids: CASSLSDYLNTEAFF.

The chain has TRBV5-8 and TRBJ2-5; 15 bases match TRBD2. This CDR3 has 18 residues. The V segment lost 4 bases and the J segment 3 bases; nucleotides outside the gene matches: 10. CDR1 and CDR2 (germline): SGHTS, YDEGEE. DNA for the CDR3: TGTGCCAGCAGCAAACCGGGACTAGCGGGGGGACCCGAAGAGACCCAGTACTTC. As protein: CASSKPGLAGGPEETQYF.

The chain carries TRBV7-8 and TRBJ2-7; 9 bases fit TRBD1. The CDR3 length is 13 residues. In germline, CDR1 is SGHVS, CDR2 FQNEAQ. V was clipped by 8 bases and J by 0 bases; unmatched bases: 2. The CDR3 DNA sequence: TGTGCCAGCGGACAGGGGCCCTCCTACGAGCAGTACTTC. It specifies CASGQGPSYEQYF.